Presented here are 3 T cell receptor beta chains from one specimen sequenced in a study of blood T cells in healthy people across ages. PCR was performed a second time for about 6 to 12 cycles using a sample-barcoded 5' primer and a J-beta primer mix. TCRdb ran MiXCR on the 5' RACE reads and lists one entry per CDR3 protein. Among roughly 2 million distinct CDR3 sequences listed, approximately 50% were seen once. The sequenced sample consisted of blood. The receptors were gathered from a woman aged 40 to 50 in good health.

This clonotype was picked up a small number of times. V usage is TRBV12-3 or TRBV12-4 and J usage is TRBJ2-5; 7 nucleotides line up with TRBD1. Trimming took 2 bases from V and 4 from J; bases not matched to a gene: 7. This CDR3 is 15 amino acids long. The CDR3 loop reads CASSLTGARVETQYF. CDR3 sequence (DNA): TGTGCCAGCAGTTTAACAGGGGCGAGGGTAGAGACCCAGTACTTC.

This chain joins TRBV15 and TRBJ2-4; 7 bases fit TRBD1. The J call may be mistaken, given a closer DNA end match to TRBJ2-7. Germline V lookup: CDR1 LNHNV, CDR2 YYDKDF (reference sequence). This CDR3 has 15 amino acids. Here the CDR3 reads CATSRGKGQSDEQYF. CDR3 bases: TGTGCCACCAGCAGAGGGAAGGGACAGTCCGACGAGCAGTACTTC.

The V and J genes are TRBV12-3 or TRBV12-4 and TRBJ2-3; perhaps TRBD1 as D (5 bases). Trimming took 5 bases from V and 4 from J, leaving 13 bases between them. There are 14 residues in the CDR3. The CDR3: CASSGGTGADTQYF. The CDR3 DNA is TGTGCCAGCAGTGGTGGAACAGGCGCAGATACGCAGTATTTT.